This T cell receptor beta chain was recorded in a study of blood T cell repertoires in COVID-19. The overall study: The study drew acute and convalescent COVID-19 samples from the United States, Italy and Spain. From T cells, B-cell-depleted T cells, or PBMCs came the material, which was cDNA or gDNA.

Per the authors' pipeline: Quantification of nucleated cells was approximated via reference gene primer amplification. Sequencing used immunoSEQ multiplex PCR; TCRdb keeps in-frame clones, though not all of them. The V and J calls and the clone size are those of that table, but D and trimming were determined from the DNA. Seen here are about 240,000 clones, about 85% observed once, and the top ten hold 7.2%. The germline V gene has CDR1 SEHNR and CDR2 FQNEAQ (reference sequence). The V end was cut by 3 bases, the J end by 1 base, with 7 bases between. The CDR3 extends over 13 amino acids. The sample taken for sequencing was peripheral blood. The J gene is TRBJ2-7, the V gene TRBV7-9, with D maybe TRBD2 (5 bases). The TCR sequence derives from a man aged 55 to 70 who had recovered from COVID-19. DNA of the CDR3: TGTGCCAGCAGCTTCGGAGGTTCCTACGAGCAGTACTTC. Encoded protein: CASSFGGSYEQYF.